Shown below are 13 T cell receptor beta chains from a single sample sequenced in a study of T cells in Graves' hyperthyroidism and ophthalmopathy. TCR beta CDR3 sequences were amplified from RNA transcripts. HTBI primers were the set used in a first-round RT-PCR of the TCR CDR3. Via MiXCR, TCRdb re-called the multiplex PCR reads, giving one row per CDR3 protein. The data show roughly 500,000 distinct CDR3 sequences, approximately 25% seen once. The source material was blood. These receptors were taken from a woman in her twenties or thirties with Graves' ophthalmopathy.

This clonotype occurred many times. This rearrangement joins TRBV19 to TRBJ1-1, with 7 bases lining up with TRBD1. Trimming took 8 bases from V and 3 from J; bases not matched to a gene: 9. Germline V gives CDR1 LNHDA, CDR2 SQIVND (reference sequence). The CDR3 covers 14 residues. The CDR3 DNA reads TGTGCCAGTGGACCACAGGGGCGTGACACTGAAGCTTTCTTT. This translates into CASGPQGRDTEAFF. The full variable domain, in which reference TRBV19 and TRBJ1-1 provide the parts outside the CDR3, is DGGITQSPKYLFRKEGQNVTLSCEQNLNHDAMYWYRQDPGQGLRLIYYSQIVNDFQKGDIAEGYSVSREKKESFPLTVTSAQKNPTAFYLCASGPQGRDTEAFFGQGTRLTVV.

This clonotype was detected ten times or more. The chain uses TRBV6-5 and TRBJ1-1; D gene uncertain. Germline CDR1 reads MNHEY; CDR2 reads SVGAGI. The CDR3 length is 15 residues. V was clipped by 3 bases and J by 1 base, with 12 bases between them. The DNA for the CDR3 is TGTGCCAGCAGTTATCTTCTGGCCGGGAACACTGAAGCTTTCTTT. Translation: CASSYLLAGNTEAFF.

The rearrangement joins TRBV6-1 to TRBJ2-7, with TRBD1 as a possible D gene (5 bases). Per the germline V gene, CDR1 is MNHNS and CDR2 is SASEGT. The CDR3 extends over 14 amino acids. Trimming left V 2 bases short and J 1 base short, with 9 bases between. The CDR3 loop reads CASSERQYSYEQYF. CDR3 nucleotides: TGTGCCAGCAGTGAACGACAGTATTCCTACGAGCAGTACTTC.

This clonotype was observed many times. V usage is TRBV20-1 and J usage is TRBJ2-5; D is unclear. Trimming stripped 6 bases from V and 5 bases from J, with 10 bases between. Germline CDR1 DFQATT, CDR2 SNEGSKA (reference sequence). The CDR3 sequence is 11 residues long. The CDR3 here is CSAVGIETQYF. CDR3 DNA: TGCAGTGCCGTGGGTATTGAGACCCAGTACTTC.

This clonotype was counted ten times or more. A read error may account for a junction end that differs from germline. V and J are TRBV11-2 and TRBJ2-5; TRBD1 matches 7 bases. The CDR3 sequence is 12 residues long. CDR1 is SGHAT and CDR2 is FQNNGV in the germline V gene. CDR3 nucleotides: TGTGCCAGCAGTTTAGACAGGGAAACCCAGTACTTC. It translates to CASSLDRETQYF.

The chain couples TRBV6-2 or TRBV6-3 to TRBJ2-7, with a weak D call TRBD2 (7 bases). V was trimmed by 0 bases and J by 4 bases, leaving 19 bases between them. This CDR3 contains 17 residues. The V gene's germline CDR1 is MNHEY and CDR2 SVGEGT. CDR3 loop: CASSYSKHGGAGYEQYF. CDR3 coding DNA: TGTGCCAGCAGTTACTCGAAGCATGGGGGGGCCGGGTACGAGCAGTACTTC.

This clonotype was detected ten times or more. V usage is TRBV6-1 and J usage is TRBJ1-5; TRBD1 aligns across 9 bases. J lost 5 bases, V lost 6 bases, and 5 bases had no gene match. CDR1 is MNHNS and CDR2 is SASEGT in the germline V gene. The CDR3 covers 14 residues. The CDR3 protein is CASRPGQGDQPQHF. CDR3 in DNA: TGTGCCAGCAGGCCGGGACAGGGAGATCAGCCCCAGCATTTT.

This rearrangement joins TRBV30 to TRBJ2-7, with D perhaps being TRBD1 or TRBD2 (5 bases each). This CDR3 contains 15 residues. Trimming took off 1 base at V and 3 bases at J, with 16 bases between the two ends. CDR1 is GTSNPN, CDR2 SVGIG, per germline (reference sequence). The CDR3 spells CAWSGGLGSVYEQYF. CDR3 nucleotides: TGTGCCTGGAGTGGGGGGTTGGGTAGCGTCTACGAGCAGTACTTC.

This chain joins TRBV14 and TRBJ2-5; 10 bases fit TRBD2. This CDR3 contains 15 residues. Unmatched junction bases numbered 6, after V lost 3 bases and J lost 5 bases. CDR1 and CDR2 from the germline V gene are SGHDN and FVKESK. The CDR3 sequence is CASSQDLAGEETQYF. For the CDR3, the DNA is TGTGCCAGCAGCCAGGACCTAGCGGGAGAGGAGACCCAGTACTTC.

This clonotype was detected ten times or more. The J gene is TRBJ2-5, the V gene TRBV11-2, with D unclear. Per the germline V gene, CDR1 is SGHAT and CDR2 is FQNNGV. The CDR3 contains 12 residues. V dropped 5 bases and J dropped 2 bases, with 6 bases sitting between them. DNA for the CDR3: TGTGCCAGCAGCCCGACGCAAGAGACCCAGTACTTC. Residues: CASSPTQETQYF.

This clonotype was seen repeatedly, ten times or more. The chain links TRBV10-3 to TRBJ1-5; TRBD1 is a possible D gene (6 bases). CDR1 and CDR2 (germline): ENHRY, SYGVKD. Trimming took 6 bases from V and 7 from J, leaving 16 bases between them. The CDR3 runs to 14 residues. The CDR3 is CAISGNREMQPQHF. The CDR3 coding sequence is TGTGCCATCAGCGGAAACAGGGAAATGCAGCCCCAGCATTTT.

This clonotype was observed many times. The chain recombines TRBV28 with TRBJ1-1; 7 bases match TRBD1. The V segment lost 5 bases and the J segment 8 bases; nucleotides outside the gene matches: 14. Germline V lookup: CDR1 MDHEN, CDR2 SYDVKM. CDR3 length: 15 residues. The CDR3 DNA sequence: TGTGCCAGCAGTACCACAGGGGAGCGGGTCGGCGAAGCTTTCTTT. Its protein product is CASSTTGERVGEAFF.

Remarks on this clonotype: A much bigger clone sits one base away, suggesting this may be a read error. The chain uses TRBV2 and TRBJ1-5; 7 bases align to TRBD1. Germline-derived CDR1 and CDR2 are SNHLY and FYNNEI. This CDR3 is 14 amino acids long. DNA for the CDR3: TGTGCCAGCAGAGAAGGAGGGGGCTATCAGCCCAAGCATTTT. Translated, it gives CASREGGGYQPKHF. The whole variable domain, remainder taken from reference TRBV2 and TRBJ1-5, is EPEVTQTPSHQVTQMGQEVILRCVPISNHLYFYWYRQILGQKVEFLVSFYNNEISEKSEIFDDQFSVERPDGSNFTLKIRSTKLEDSAMYFCASREGGGYQPKHFGDGTRLSIL.